The clone carrying this T cell receptor beta chain was found once. This CDR3 is built from 17 residues. The V gene end was trimmed by 4 bases and the J gene end by 5 bases; junction bases not matched to a gene: 13. Germline V gene lookup returns CDR1 PRHDT and CDR2 FYEKMQ (reference sequence). The sample belongs to a study of blood T cell repertoires in COVID-19. Overall study context: COVID-19 samples from acute and convalescent phases originated in the United States, Italy and Spain.

Method: immunoSEQ multiplex PCR; TCRdb's copy keeps in-frame clones and lacks some. The top ten clones hold roughly 0.92% of a sample with 250,000 to 350,000 clones, about nine tenths of them seen once. This TCR came from a middle-aged woman who had recovered from COVID-19. Sequencing was performed on peripheral blood. V is TRBV13 and J is TRBJ2-1; 8 bases match TRBD2. The CDR3 DNA reads TGTGCCAGCAGCTCCACCACGAGCGGGAGAGACGACAATGAGCAGTTCTTC. Translating it yields CASSSTTSGRDDNEQFF.